These 19 T cell receptor beta chains were all obtained from the same sample, sequenced in a study of post-analysis software for immune sequencing data. Findings and limits, study-wide: About 5 TRBV segments (TRBV5-6, TRBV5-1 and TRBV20-1 among them) occurred more frequently in patients than in controls.

Carried by the TCR beta cDNA libraries were unique molecular identifiers. In TCRdb, the PCR reads were re-called with MiXCR into one record per CDR3 protein. Here the sample spans roughly 800,000 distinct CDR3 sequences, about 27% being singletons. Their antigens remain unidentified. Source material: blood. These receptors were taken from a girl between 10 and 17 years old with multiple sclerosis.

The chain recombines TRBV6-1 with TRBJ2-1; TRBD2 aligns across 8 bases. CDR3 length: 14 residues. The germline CDR1 and CDR2 sequences are MNHNS and SASEGT. V shed 7 bases, J shed 6 bases, and the junction held 8 bases outside the gene matches. CDR3 DNA sequence: TGTGCCAGCAAGCTAAGCGGGAGAGGCAATGAGCAGTTCTTC. Translated, it gives CASKLSGRGNEQFF.

A few counts support this clonotype. The rearrangement links TRBV10-3 to TRBJ2-1, with D tentatively TRBD1 or TRBD2 (5 bases each). V was shortened by 4 bases and J by 8 bases, with 21 bases between the two germline ends. The length of the CDR3 is 16 residues. Looked up from germline, CDR1 is ENHRY and CDR2 is SYGVKD. The DNA of the CDR3 is TGTGCCATCAGTGGGGTGCGAGGCAGGGCGGGTGATGAGCAGTTCTTC. The encoded protein is CAISGVRGRAGDEQFF.

A note on this clonotype: The junction departs from germline at one end; a sequencing error may be responsible. This chain joins TRBV5-5 and TRBJ2-3; D gene uncertain. Germline CDR1 is SGHKS and CDR2 is YYEKEE (reference sequence). The CDR3 runs to 16 residues. CDR3 DNA: TGTACCAGCTCCCAGGCTGGGCCCCGAGTCACAGATACGCAGTATTTT. Encoded protein: CTSSQAGPRVTDTQYF.

V usage is TRBV12-3 or TRBV12-4 and J usage is TRBJ2-3; D remains unclear. Trimming pared 5 bases from V and 0 bases from J, leaving 12 bases between. The CDR3 runs to 15 residues. CDR3 coding DNA: TGTGCCAGCAGTCACCTGACACCAAGCACAGATACGCAGTATTTT. This encodes CASSHLTPSTDTQYF.

This clonotype was counted a few times. The genes are TRBV7-8 and TRBJ2-5; D could derive from TRBD1 or TRBD2 (6 bases each). Germline CDR1 SGHVS, CDR2 FQNEAQ. The CDR3 sequence is 15 residues long. V shed 6 bases and J shed 5 bases, with 19 bases lying between them. The CDR3 region has the DNA TGTGCCAGCAGACGTAAAAAGGGGGGTCTGGAGACCCAGTACTTC. This sequence encodes CASRRKKGGLETQYF.

This clonotype was detected only a few times. V is TRBV29-1 and J is TRBJ1-4; 9 bases are shared with TRBD1. Germline CDR1 and CDR2: SQVTM and ANQGSEA. J was trimmed by 7 bases and V by 7 bases; bases with no gene match: 4. CDR3 length: 12 amino acids. The CDR3 reads CSAGQGGEKLFF. CDR3 DNA sequence: TGCAGCGCGGGACAGGGAGGTGAAAAACTGTTTTTT. Full variable domain (outside the CDR3, taken from reference TRBV29-1 and TRBJ1-4): SAVISQKPSRDICQRGTSLTIQCQVDSQVTMMFWYRQQPGQSLTLIATANQGSEATYESGFVIDKFPISRPNLTFSTLTVSNMSPEDSSIYLCSAGQGGEKLFFGSGTQLSVL.

This clonotype has only a few counts. The rearrangement joins TRBV12-3 or TRBV12-4 to TRBJ1-5; no definite D call. This CDR3 is 13 amino acids long. Trimming stripped 5 bases from V and 7 bases from J, with 12 bases between. CDR3 DNA: TGTGCCAGCAGTGGACTTCCTGGGCAGCCCCAGCATTTT. The encoded protein is CASSGLPGQPQHF.

This CDR3 reads CSANGAGSYNEQFF. CDR3 nucleotides: TGCAGTGCTAACGGAGCGGGATCCTACAATGAGCAGTTCTTC. V is TRBV20-1 and J is TRBJ2-1; the match to TRBD2 covers 7 bases. J was trimmed by 1 base and V by 4 bases; bases with no gene match: 4. Germline CDR1 reads DFQATT; CDR2 reads SNEGSKA (reference sequence). CDR3 length equals 14 residues.

There are many counts of this clonotype. The gene calls are TRBV20-1 and TRBJ2-5; D gene ambiguous. From germline, CDR1 is DFQATT and CDR2 SNEGSKA (reference sequence). This CDR3 spans 14 amino acids. V lost 3 bases, J lost 1 base, and 12 bases lay in between. CDR3 protein: CSARIVGGQETQYF. DNA for the CDR3: TGCAGTGCTAGGATTGTTGGCGGCCAAGAGACCCAGTACTTC.

V gene TRBV15 combines with J gene TRBJ1-1; TRBD1 matches at 8 bases. CDR1 is LNHNV and CDR2 is YYDKDF in the germline V gene (reference sequence). V shed 1 base and J 8 bases; nucleotides not matched to a gene: 6. CDR3 length equals 14 residues. CDR3 DNA: TGTGCCACCAGCAGAGTTGGATGGGACAGGGAAGCTTTCTTT. This sequence encodes CATSRVGWDREAFF.

The genes are TRBV20-1 and TRBJ1-5; TRBD1 is a possible D gene (6 bases). There are 15 residues in the CDR3. V dropped 5 bases and J dropped 4 bases, with 18 bases sitting between them. Looked up from germline, CDR1 is DFQATT and CDR2 is SNEGSKA (reference sequence). This CDR3 reads CSASSGDTLNQPQHF. For the CDR3, the DNA is TGCAGTGCTTCCTCGGGGGACACCTTAAATCAGCCCCAGCATTTT.

The sample holds a few counts of this clonotype. The rearrangement uses TRBV6-1 and TRBJ1-2, with 8 bases matching TRBD1. Trimming removed 4 bases from V and 4 bases from J; junction bases left unmatched: 8. Germline values: CDR1 MNHNS, CDR2 SASEGT. There are 15 residues in the CDR3. The CDR3 spells CASSGDRGVAYGYTF. The CDR3 DNA sequence: TGTGCCAGCAGTGGAGACAGGGGAGTAGCCTATGGCTACACCTTC.

The chain uses TRBV10-3 and TRBJ2-4; 8 bases are a match to TRBD1. Looked up from germline, CDR1 is ENHRY and CDR2 is SYGVKD. The CDR3 sequence is 18 residues long. J lost 3 bases, V lost 0 bases, and 10 bases had no gene match. For the CDR3, the DNA is TGTGCCATCAGTGAGTCGACTCAGGGGGCGCAGGGCAAAAACATTCAGTACTTC. As protein: CAISESTQGAQGKNIQYF.

There are a few counts of this clonotype. The rearrangement joins TRBV6-5 to TRBJ2-3; D is possibly TRBD2 (6 bases). CDR3 length: 15 amino acids. The V end lost 7 bases, the J end lost 4 bases, and 18 bases lay between the germline ends. Germline V lookup: CDR1 MNHEY, CDR2 SVGAGI. This CDR3 is CASTLSGRGADTQYF. The CDR3 bases are TGTGCCAGCACCCTTTCAGGGCGGGGAGCAGATACGCAGTATTTT.

This clonotype has more than one count but fewer than ten. The rearrangement uses TRBV12-3 or TRBV12-4 and TRBJ2-1; TRBD2 might be the D (6 bases). The germline V and J ends were trimmed by 5 bases and 2 bases, with 22 bases remaining between them. There are 18 residues in the CDR3. This chain's CDR3 is CASSPSWGERPAYNEQFF. The CDR3 region has the DNA TGTGCCAGCAGTCCCTCATGGGGGGAGCGCCCGGCCTACAATGAGCAGTTCTTC.

J is TRBJ2-7 and V is TRBV10-3, with 7 nucleotides matching TRBD1. This CDR3 has 15 residues. Germline CDR1 ENHRY, CDR2 SYGVKD. V dropped 3 bases and J dropped 0; count of bases not matched to a gene: 5. CDR3 sequence reads: CAISEGTASSYEQYF. In nucleotides, the CDR3 is TGTGCCATCAGTGAAGGGACAGCTAGCTCCTACGAGCAGTACTTC.

This chain joins TRBV20-1 and TRBJ2-4, with 8 bases matching TRBD1. There are 14 residues in the CDR3. After removal of 4 bases from V and 7 bases from J, the junction contained 9 bases not matched to a gene. Germline CDR1 is DFQATT and CDR2 is SNEGSKA (reference sequence). The CDR3 DNA sequence: TGCAGTGCTACAGCAGGGGGCGCGGGGAACATTCAGTACTTC. Its protein product is CSATAGGAGNIQYF.

There are a few counts of this clonotype. The chain uses TRBV6-6 and TRBJ2-5; D possibly corresponds to TRBD1 (5 bases). The CDR3 is 12 residues long. With 7 bases removed from V and 2 bases from J, the gap between germline ends came to 8 bases. Germline V gene sequence: CDR1 MNHNY, CDR2 SVGAGI (reference sequence). CDR3 sequence (DNA): TGTGCCAGCAAGGCAGGGCAAGAGACCCAGTACTTC. Amino acid sequence: CASKAGQETQYF.

V gene TRBV6-1 combines with J gene TRBJ2-5, with 14 nucleotides matching TRBD2. The J call may be mistaken, given a closer DNA end match to TRBJ2-7. The CDR3 contains 18 residues. CDR1 is MNHNS, CDR2 SASEGT, per germline. The CDR3 region has the DNA TGTGCCAGCAGTCCCAAACGACTAGCGGGAGGGCTACGGGACGAGCAGTACTTC. This translates into CASSPKRLAGGLRDEQYF.